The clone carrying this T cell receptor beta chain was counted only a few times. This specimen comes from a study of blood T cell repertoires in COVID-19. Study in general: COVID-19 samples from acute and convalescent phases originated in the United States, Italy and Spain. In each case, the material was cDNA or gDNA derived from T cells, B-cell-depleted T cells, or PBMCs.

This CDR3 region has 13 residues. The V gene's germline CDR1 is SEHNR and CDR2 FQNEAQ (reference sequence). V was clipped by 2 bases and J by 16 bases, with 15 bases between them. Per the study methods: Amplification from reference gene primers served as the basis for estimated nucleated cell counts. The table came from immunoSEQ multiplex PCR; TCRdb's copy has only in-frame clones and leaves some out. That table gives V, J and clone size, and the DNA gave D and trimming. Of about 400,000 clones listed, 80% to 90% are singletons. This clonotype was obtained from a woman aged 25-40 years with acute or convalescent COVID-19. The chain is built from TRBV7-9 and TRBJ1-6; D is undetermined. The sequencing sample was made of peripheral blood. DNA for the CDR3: TGTGCCAGCAGCTTATGGGAGGGTTCCCTTCTCCACTTT. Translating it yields CASSLWEGSLLHF.